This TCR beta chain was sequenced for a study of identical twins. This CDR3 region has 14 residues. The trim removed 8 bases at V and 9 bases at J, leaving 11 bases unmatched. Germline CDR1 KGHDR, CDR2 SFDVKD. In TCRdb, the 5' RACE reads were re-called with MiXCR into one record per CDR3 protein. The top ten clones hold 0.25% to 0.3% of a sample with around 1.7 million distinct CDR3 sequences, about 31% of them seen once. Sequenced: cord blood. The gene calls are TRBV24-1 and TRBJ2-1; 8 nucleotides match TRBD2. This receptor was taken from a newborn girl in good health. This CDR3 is CATKGLGGGGEQFF. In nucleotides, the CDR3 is TGTGCCACCAAGGGACTAGGTGGTGGGGGTGAGCAGTTCTTC.